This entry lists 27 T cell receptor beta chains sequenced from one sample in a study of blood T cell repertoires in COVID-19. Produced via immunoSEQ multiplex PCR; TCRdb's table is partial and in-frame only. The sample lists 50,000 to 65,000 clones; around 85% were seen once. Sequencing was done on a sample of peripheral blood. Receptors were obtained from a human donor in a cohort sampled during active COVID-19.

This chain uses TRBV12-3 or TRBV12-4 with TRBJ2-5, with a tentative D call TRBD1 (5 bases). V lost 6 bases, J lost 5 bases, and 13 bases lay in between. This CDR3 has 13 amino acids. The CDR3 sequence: CASSPREGETQYF. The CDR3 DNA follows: TGTGCCAGCAGCCCCAGGGAAGGGGAGACCCAGTACTTC.

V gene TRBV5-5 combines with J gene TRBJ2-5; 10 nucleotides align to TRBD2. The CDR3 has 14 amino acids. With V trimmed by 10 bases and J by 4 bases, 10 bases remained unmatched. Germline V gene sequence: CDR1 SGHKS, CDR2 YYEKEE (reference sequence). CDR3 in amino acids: CAAGEREGRETQYF. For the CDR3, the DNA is TGTGCCGCCGGGGAGCGGGAGGGCCGAGAGACCCAGTACTTC.

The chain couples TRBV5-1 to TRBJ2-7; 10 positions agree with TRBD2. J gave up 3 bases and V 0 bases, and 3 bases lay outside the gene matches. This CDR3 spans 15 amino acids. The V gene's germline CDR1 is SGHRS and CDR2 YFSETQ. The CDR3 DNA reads TGCGCCAGCAGCTTGGGGACTAGCGGACTCTACGAGCAGTACTTC. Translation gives CASSLGTSGLYEQYF.

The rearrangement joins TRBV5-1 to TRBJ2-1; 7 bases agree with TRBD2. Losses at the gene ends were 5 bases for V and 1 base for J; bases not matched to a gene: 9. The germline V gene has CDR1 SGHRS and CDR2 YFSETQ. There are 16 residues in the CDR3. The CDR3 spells CASSSMTGGSYNEQFF. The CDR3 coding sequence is TGCGCCAGCAGTTCAATGACGGGAGGATCCTACAATGAGCAGTTCTTC.

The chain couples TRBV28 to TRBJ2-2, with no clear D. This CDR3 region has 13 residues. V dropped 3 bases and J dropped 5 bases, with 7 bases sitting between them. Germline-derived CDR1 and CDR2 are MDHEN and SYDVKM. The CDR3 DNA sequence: TGTGCCAGCAGTTTGAGATGGACCGGGGAGCTGTTTTTT. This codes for CASSLRWTGELFF. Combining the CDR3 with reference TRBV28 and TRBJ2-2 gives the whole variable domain DVKVTQSSRYLVKRTGEKVFLECVQDMDHENMFWYRQDPGLGLRLIYFSYDVKMKEKGDIPEGYSVSREKKERFSLILESASTNQTSMYLCASSLRWTGELFFGEGSRLTVL.

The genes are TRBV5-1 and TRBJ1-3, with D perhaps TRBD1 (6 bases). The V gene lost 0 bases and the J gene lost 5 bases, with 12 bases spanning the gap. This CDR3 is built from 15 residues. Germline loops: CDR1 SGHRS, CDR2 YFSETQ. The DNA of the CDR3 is TGCGCCAGCAGCTTGGACGGACAGAGCCGAAACACCATATATTTT. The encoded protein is CASSLDGQSRNTIYF.

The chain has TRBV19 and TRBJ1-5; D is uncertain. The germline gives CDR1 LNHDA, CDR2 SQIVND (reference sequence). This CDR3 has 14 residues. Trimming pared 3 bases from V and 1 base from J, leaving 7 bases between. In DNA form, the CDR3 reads TGTGCCAGTAGTATGGCCCGAAGCAATCAGCCCCAGCATTTT. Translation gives CASSMARSNQPQHF.

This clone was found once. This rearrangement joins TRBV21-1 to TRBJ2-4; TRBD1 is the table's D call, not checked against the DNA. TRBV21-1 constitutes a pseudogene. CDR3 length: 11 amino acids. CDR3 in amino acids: CASSKNSIQYF. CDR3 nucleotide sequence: TGTGCCAGCAGCAAGAACAGTATTCAGTACTTC.

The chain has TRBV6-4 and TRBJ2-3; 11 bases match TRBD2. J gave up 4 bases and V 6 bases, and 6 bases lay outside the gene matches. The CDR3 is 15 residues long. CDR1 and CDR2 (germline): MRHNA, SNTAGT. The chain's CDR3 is CASRATSGTADTQYF. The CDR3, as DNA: TGTGCCAGCAGAGCGACTAGCGGGACTGCAGATACGCAGTATTTT.

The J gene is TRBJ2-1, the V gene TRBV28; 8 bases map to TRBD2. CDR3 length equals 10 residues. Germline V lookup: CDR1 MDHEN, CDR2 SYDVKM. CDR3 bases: TGTGCTACGGGGGGGGATGAGCAGTTCTTC. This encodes CATGGDEQFF.

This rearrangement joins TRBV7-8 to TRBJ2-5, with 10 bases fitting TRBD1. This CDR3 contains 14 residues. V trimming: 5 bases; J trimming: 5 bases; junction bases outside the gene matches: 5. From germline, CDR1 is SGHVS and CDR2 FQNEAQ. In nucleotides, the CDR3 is TGTGCCAGCAGCCTAAGGGGACAGGGGGAGACCCAGTACTTC. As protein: CASSLRGQGETQYF.

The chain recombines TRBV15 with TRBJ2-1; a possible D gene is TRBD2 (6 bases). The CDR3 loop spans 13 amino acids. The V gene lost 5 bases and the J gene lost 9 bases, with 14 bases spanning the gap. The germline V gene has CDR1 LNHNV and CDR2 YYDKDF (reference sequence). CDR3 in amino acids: CATSSSVQFEQFF. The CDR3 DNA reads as TGTGCCACCAGCTCTAGCGTCCAATTTGAGCAGTTCTTC.

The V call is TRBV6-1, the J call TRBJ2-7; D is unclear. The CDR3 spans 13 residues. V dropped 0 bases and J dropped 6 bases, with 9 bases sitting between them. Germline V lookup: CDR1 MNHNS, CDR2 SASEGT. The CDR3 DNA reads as TGTGCCAGCAGTGAAGCCACGAGGAGCGAGCAGTACTTC. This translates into CASSEATRSEQYF.

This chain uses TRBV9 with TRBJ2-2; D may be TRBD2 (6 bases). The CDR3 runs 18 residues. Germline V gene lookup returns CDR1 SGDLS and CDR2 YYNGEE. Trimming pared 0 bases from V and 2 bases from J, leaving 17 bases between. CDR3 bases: TGTGCCAGCAGCGTAGGGTTCGGGGCGGGACGAAACACCGGGGAGCTGTTTTTT. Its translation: CASSVGFGAGRNTGELFF. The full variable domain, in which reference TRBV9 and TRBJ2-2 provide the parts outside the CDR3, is DSGVTQTPKHLITATGQRVTLRCSPRSGDLSVYWYQQSLDQGLQFLIQYYNGEERAKGNILERFSAQQFPDLHSELNLSSLELGDSALYFCASSVGFGAGRNTGELFFGEGSRLTVL.

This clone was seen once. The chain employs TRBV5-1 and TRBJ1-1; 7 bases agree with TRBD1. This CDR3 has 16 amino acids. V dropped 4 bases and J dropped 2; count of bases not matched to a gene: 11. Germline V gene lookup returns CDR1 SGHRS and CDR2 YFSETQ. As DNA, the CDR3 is TGCGCCAGCAGCCGGGTCTTCGGGACAGTTAACACTGAAGCTTTCTTT. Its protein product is CASSRVFGTVNTEAFF.

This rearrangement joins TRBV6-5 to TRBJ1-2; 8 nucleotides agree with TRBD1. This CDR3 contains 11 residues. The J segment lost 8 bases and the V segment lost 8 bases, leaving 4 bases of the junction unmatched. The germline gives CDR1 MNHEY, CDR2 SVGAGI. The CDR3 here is CASHRGSGYTF. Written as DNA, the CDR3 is TGTGCCAGCCACAGGGGGTCGGGCTACACCTTC.

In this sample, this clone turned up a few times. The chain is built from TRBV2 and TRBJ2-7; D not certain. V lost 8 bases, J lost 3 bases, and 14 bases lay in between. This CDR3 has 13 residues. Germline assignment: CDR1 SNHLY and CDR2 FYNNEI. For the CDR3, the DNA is TGTGCCAGCGGAAGCGCAGCAGACTACGAGCAGTACTTC. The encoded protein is CASGSAADYEQYF.

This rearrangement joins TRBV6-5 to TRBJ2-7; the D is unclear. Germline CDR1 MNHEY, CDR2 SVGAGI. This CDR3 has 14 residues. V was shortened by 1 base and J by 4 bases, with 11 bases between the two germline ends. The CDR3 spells CASSYLGRKYEQYF. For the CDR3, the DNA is TGTGCCAGCAGTTACTTGGGCAGGAAGTACGAGCAGTACTTC.

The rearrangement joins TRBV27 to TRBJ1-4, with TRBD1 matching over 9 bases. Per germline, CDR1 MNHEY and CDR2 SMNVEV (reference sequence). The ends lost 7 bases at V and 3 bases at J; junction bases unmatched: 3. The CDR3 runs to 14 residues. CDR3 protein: CASTRTGANEKLFF. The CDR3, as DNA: TGTGCCAGCACCCGGACAGGGGCTAATGAAAAACTGTTTTTT.

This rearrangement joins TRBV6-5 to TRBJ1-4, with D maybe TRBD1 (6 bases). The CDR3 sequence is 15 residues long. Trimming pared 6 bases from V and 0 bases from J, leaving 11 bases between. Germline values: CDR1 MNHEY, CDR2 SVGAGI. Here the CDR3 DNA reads TGTGCCAGCAGGGGACATTTTGCAACTAATGAAAAACTGTTTTTT. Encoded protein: CASRGHFATNEKLFF.

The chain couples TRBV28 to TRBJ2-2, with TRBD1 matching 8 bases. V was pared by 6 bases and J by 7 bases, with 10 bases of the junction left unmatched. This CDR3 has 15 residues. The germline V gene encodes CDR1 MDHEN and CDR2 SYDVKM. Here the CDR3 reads CASSSRQGSGGELFF. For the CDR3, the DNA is TGTGCCAGCAGCTCCAGACAGGGGAGCGGCGGGGAGCTGTTTTTT.

The CDR3 reads CASSRDTTGGYTF. CDR3 nucleotides: TGTGCCAGCAGCCGGGACACCACAGGTGGCTACACCTTC. This chain joins TRBV6-5 and TRBJ1-2, with D possibly TRBD1 on 6 matching bases. The CDR3 sequence is 13 residues long. Trimming shortened V by 6 bases and J by 7 bases, and 15 bases separated the two germline ends. Germline V gene lookup returns CDR1 MNHEY and CDR2 SVGAGI.

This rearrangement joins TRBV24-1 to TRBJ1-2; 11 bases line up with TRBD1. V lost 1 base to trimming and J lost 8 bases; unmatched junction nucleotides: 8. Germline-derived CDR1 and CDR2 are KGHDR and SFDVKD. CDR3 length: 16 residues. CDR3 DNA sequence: TGTGCCACCAGTGATTTACTAGGGACAGGGGGGAAGGGCTACACCTTC. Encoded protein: CATSDLLGTGGKGYTF.

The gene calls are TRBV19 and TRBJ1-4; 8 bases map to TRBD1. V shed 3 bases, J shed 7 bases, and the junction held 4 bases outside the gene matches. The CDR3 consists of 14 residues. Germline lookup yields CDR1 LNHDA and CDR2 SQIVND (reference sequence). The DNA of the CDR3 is TGTGCCAGTAGTATGAGGACAGGGCTTGAAAAACTGTTTTTT. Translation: CASSMRTGLEKLFF.

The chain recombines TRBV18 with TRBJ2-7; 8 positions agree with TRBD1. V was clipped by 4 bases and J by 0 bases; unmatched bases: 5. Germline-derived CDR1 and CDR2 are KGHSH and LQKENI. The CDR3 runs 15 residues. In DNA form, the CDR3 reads TGTGCCAGCTCACAGGACAGGGCAATCTCCTACGAGCAGTACTTC. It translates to CASSQDRAISYEQYF.

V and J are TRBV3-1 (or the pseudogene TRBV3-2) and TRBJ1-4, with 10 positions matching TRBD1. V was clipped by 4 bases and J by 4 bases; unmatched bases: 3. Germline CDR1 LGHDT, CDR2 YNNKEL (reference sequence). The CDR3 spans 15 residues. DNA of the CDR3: TGTGCCAGCAGCCGACGGACAGGGGGTAATGAAAAACTGTTTTTT. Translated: CASSRRTGGNEKLFF.

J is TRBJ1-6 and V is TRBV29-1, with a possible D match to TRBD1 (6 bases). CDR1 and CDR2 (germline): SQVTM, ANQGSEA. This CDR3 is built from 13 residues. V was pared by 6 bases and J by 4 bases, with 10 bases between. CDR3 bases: TGCAGCGTCCGAACAGGGTATAATTCACCCCTCCACTTT. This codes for CSVRTGYNSPLHF.